These 13 T cell receptor beta chains came from one sample sequenced in a study of T-cell reconstitution after alpha-beta-depleted transplantation in children. Library preparation (for TCRbeta) was performed with unique molecular identifiers. A single record per CDR3 protein comes from TCRdb applying MiXCR to the PCR reads. Of a few hundred thousand distinct CDR3 sequences detected, about 10% appear once; the ten largest clones hold over 9%. Source: PBMCs from the stem cell graft donor, taken from the stem cell graft. The receptors were sampled from a human donor who donated a stem cell graft to a child with SCID.

V and J are TRBV20-1 and TRBJ2-3, with TRBD2 matching 7 bases. CDR3 length equals 14 residues. V lost 6 bases to trimming and J lost 0 bases; unmatched junction nucleotides: 6. CDR1 DFQATT and CDR2 SNEGSKA come from the germline V gene (reference sequence). CDR3: CSAPGLLSTDTQYF. The CDR3 DNA reads TGCAGTGCACCGGGACTACTTAGCACAGATACGCAGTATTTT.

This clonotype has ten or more counts. The genes are TRBV7-6 and TRBJ2-7; 7 bases are a match to TRBD1. The CDR3 loop spans 14 amino acids. CDR1 SGHVS and CDR2 FNYEAQ come from the germline V gene. The V gene end was trimmed by 5 bases and the J gene end by 3 bases; junction bases not matched to a gene: 7. CDR3 sequence (DNA): TGTGCCAGCAGCCTCCGGGACAGCCTCTACGAGCAGTACTTC. Protein sequence: CASSLRDSLYEQYF. Supplemented by reference TRBV7-6 and TRBJ2-7, the full variable domain reads GAGVSQSPRYKVTKRGQDVALRCDPISGHVSLYWYRQALGQGPEFLTYFNYEAQQDKSGLPNDRFSAERPEGSISTLTIQRTEQRDSAMYRCASSLRDSLYEQYFGPGTRLTVT.

The sample holds a few counts of this clonotype. The V gene is TRBV5-1, the J gene TRBJ2-7; the D gene could be TRBD1 or TRBD2 (5 bases each). The CDR3 is 13 amino acids. Germline-derived CDR1 and CDR2 are SGHRS and YFSETQ. V gave up 0 bases and J gave up 7 bases, with 11 bases separating them. In nucleotides, the CDR3 is TGCGCCAGCAGCTTGGATGGGGGTCGGGAGCAGTACTTC. Amino acid sequence: CASSLDGGREQYF.

The rearrangement links TRBV5-1 to TRBJ2-1; D may correspond to TRBD1 or TRBD2 (5 bases each). From germline, CDR1 is SGHRS and CDR2 YFSETQ. The ends were cut back, 4 bases at V and 7 bases at J, with 12 bases in the middle. This CDR3 region has 13 residues. CDR3 nucleotide sequence: TGCGCCAGCAGCCTCCGGGGCCTGAATGAGCAGTTCTTC. This encodes CASSLRGLNEQFF.

This clonotype showed up just a few times. The chain carries TRBV10-3 and TRBJ2-1, with 8 bases identical to TRBD2. The V gene's germline CDR1 is ENHRY and CDR2 SYGVKD. This CDR3 has 15 amino acids. Unmatched junction bases numbered 8, after V lost 6 bases and J lost 4 bases. The CDR3 sequence is CAISPGGGSYNEQFF. CDR3 DNA: TGTGCCATCAGCCCGGGAGGGGGGAGTTACAATGAGCAGTTCTTC.

The V and J genes are TRBV10-3 and TRBJ2-5; no reliable D call. CDR1 and CDR2 (germline): ENHRY, SYGVKD. This CDR3 comprises 14 residues. Trimming pared 1 base from V and 5 bases from J, leaving 11 bases between. The CDR3 DNA reads as TGTGCCATCAGTGAGTTGTCACGGCCTGAGACCCAGTACTTC. Translated: CAISELSRPETQYF.

This clonotype was counted ten times or more. The V gene is TRBV14, the J gene TRBJ2-1; TRBD1 aligns across 7 bases. This CDR3 spans 16 amino acids. Germline V CDR1 and CDR2: SGHDN, FVKESK. The junction had 8 bases not matched to a gene; V was cut back by 4 bases and J by 2 bases. The CDR3 DNA reads as TGTGCCAGCAGCCCCTATTCTAGGGGGCCCTACAATGAGCAGTTCTTC. Encoded protein: CASSPYSRGPYNEQFF. The full variable domain, completed using reference TRBV14 and TRBJ2-1, is EAGVTQFPSHSVIEKGQTVTLRCDPISGHDNLYWYRRVMGKEIKFLLHFVKESKQDESGMPNNRFLAERTGGTYSTLKVQPAELEDSGVYFCASSPYSRGPYNEQFFGPGTRLTVL.

There are a few counts of this clonotype. The chain links TRBV24-1 to TRBJ2-1; D is unclear. The CDR3 loop spans 13 amino acids. V lost 0 bases to trimming and J lost 5 bases, with 4 bases between them. Per the germline V gene, CDR1 is KGHDR and CDR2 is SFDVKD. DNA of the CDR3: TGTGCCACCAGTGATTTGGACGACAATGAGCAGTTCTTC. Its translation is CATSDLDDNEQFF.

Regarding this clonotype: The junction departs from germline at one end; a sequencing error may be responsible. The rearrangement uses TRBV12-3 or TRBV12-4 and TRBJ2-1; tentatively, D is TRBD1 (6 bases). The CDR3 runs to 15 residues. CDR3 residues: CASSLAWGRPNEQFF. CDR3 DNA: TGTGCCAGCAGCTTAGCGTGGGGGCGTCCTAATGAGCAGTTCTTC.

This clonotype occurred a few times. This chain joins TRBV7-9 and TRBJ1-2, with TRBD1 as a possible D gene (6 bases). CDR3 length equals 15 residues. Trimming shortened V by 4 bases and J by 5 bases, and 17 bases separated the two germline ends. The germline V gene has CDR1 SEHNR and CDR2 FQNEAQ (reference sequence). The CDR3: CASSSGQTFHYGYTF. The CDR3 coding sequence is TGTGCCAGCAGCTCCGGACAGACCTTTCATTATGGCTACACCTTC.

The chain joins TRBV4-1 to TRBJ2-1; tentative D call: TRBD1 (5 bases). V was shortened by 4 bases and J by 3 bases, with 16 bases between the two germline ends. In germline, CDR1 is MGHRA, CDR2 YSYEKL. The CDR3 covers 16 residues. CDR3 sequence: CASSPSAREFYNEQFF. CDR3 bases: TGCGCCAGCAGCCCCTCGGCCAGGGAATTCTACAATGAGCAGTTCTTC.

This clonotype was picked up a small number of times. V is TRBV5-1 and J is TRBJ2-7; D perhaps matches TRBD1 (7 bases). Trimming removed 0 bases at V and 3 bases at J, with 13 bases between. This CDR3 contains 15 residues. Germline CDR1 SGHRS, CDR2 YFSETQ. CDR3 sequence reads: CASSLAAGGSYEQYF. DNA for the CDR3: TGCGCCAGCAGCTTGGCCGCAGGGGGGAGCTACGAGCAGTACTTC.

This clonotype was observed a handful of times. The J gene is TRBJ1-2, the V gene TRBV12-3 or TRBV12-4; D remains unclear. V shed 4 bases and J shed 0 bases, with 6 bases lying between them. The CDR3 contains 13 residues. This CDR3 is CASSSGANYGYTF. The CDR3 nucleotides are TGTGCCAGCAGTTCAGGAGCTAACTATGGCTACACCTTC.